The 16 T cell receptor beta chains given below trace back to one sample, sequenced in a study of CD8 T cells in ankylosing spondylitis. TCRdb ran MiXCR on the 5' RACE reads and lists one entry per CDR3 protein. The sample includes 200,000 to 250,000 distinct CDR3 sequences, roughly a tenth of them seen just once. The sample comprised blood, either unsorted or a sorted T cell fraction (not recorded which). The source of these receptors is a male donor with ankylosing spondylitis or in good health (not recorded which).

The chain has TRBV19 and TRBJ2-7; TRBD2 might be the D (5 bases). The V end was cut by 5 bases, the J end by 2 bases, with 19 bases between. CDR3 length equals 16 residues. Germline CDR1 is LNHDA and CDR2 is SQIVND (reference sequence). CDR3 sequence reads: CASSPGLAIVTYEQYF. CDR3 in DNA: TGTGCCAGTAGTCCCGGACTCGCTATTGTAACCTACGAGCAGTACTTC. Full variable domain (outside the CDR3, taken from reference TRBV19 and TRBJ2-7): DGGITQSPKYLFRKEGQNVTLSCEQNLNHDAMYWYRQDPGQGLRLIYYSQIVNDFQKGDIAEGYSVSREKKESFPLTVTSAQKNPTAFYLCASSPGLAIVTYEQYFGPGTRLTVT.

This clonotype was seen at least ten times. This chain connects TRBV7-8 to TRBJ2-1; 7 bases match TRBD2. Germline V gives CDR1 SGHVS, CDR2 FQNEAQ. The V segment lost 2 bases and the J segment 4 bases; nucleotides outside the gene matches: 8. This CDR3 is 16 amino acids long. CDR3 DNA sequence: TGTGCCAGCAGCTTAATAGGTCTAGCGGAGTACAATGAGCAGTTCTTC. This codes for CASSLIGLAEYNEQFF. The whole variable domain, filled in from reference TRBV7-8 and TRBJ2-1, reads GAGVSQSPRYKVAKRGQDVALRCDPISGHVSLFWYQQALGQGPEFLTYFQNEAQLDKSGLPSDRFFAERPEGSVSTLKIQRTQQEDSAVYLCASSLIGLAEYNEQFFGPGTRLTVL.

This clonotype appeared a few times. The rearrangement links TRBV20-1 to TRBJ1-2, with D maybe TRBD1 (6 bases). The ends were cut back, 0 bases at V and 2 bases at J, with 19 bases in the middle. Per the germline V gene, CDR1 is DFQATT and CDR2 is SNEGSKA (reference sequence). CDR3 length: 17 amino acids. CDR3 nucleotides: TGCAGTGCTAGAGATAATGGTCAGCCAGGACAGAACTATGGCTACACCTTC. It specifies CSARDNGQPGQNYGYTF.

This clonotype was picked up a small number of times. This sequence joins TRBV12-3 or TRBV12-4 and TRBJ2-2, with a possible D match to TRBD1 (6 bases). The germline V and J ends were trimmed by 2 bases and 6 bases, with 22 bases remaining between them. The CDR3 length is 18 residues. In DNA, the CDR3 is TGTGCCAGCAGTTTACAGGGGAATCTGGGGCTACCGTCCGGGGAGCTGTTTTTT. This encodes CASSLQGNLGLPSGELFF.

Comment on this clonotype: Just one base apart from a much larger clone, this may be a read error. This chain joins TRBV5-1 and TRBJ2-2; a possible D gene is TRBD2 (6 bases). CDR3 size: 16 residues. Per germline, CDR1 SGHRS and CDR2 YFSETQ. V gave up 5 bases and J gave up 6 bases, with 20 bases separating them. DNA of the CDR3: TGCGCCAGCAGTTCCGAGGGAGGCAGGGCCGCCGGGGAGCTGTTTTTT. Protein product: CASSSEGGRAAGELFF. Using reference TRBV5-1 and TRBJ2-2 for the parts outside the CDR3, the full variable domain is KAGVTQTPRYLIKTRGQQVTLSCSPISGHRSVSWYQQTPGQGLQFLFEYFSETQRNKGNFPGRFSGRQFSNSRSEMNVSTLELGDSALYLCASSSEGGRAAGELFFGEGSRLTVL.

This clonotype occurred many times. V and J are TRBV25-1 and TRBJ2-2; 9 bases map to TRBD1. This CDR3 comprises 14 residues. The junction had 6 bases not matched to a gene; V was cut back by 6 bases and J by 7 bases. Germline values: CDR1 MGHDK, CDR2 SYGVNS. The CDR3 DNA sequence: TGTGCCAGCAGAACACAGGGGGCGGACGGGGAGCTGTTTTTT. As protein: CASRTQGADGELFF.

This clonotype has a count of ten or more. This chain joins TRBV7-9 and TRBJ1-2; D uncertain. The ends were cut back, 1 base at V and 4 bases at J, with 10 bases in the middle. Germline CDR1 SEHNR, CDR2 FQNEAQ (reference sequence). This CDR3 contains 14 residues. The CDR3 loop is CASSLDSQRYGYTF. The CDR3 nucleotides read TGTGCCAGCAGCTTAGATTCTCAGCGCTATGGCTACACCTTC.

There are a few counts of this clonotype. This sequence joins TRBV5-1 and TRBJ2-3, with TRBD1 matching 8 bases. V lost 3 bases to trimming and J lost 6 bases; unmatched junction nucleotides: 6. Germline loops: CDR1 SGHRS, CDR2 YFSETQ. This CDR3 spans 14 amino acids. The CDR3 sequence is CASSWVQGADTQYF. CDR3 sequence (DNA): TGCGCCAGCAGCTGGGTCCAGGGGGCTGATACGCAGTATTTT.

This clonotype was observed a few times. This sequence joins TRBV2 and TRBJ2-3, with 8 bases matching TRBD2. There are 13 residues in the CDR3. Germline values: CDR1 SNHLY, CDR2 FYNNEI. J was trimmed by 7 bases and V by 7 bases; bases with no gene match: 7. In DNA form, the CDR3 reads TGTGCCAGCATAAAGACTAGCGCTTATACGCAGTATTTT. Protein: CASIKTSAYTQYF.

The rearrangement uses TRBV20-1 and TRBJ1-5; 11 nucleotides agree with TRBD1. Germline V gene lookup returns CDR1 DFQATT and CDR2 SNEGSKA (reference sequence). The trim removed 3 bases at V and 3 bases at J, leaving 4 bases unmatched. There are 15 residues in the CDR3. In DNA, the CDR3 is TGCAGTGCTAGTCCGGACAGGGGGCTCAATCAGCCCCAGCATTTT. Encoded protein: CSASPDRGLNQPQHF.

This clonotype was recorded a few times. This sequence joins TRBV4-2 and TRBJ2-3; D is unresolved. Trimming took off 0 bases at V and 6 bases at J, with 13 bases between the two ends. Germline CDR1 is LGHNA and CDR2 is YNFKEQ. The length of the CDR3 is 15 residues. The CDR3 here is CASSQEGQESDTQYF. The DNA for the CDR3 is TGTGCCAGCAGCCAAGAGGGCCAGGAGAGCGATACGCAGTATTTT.

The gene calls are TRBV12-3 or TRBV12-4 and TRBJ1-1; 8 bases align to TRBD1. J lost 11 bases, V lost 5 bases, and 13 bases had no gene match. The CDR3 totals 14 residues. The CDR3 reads CASSHDDRDRRAFF. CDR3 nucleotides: TGTGCCAGCAGTCACGACGATAGGGACAGGAGGGCTTTCTTT.

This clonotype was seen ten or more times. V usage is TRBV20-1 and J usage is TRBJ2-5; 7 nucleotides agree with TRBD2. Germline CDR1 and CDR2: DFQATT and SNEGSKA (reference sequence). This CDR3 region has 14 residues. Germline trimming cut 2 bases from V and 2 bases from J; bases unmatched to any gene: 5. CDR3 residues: CSARKRDPQETQYF. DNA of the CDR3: TGCAGTGCTAGAAAGCGGGACCCACAAGAGACCCAGTACTTC.

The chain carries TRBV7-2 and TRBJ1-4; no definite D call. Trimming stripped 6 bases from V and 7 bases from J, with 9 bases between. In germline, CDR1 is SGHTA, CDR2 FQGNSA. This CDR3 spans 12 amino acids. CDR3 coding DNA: TGTGCCAGCAGAGATGGAGGTGAAAAACTGTTTTTT. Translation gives CASRDGGEKLFF.

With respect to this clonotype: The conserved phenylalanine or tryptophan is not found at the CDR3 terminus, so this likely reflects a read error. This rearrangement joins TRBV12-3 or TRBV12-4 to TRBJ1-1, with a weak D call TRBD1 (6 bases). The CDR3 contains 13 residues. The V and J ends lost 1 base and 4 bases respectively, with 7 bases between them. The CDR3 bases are TGTGCCAGCAGTTTAGGACAGGTCACTGAAGCTTTCATT. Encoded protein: CASSLGQVTEAFI.

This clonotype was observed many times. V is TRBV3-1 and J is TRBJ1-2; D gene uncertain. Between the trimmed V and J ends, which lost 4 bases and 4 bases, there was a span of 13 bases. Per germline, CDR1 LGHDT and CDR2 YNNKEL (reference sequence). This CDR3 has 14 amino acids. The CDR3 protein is CASSPALTLYGYTF. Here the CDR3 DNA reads TGTGCCAGCAGCCCCGCACTTACCCTCTATGGCTACACCTTC.